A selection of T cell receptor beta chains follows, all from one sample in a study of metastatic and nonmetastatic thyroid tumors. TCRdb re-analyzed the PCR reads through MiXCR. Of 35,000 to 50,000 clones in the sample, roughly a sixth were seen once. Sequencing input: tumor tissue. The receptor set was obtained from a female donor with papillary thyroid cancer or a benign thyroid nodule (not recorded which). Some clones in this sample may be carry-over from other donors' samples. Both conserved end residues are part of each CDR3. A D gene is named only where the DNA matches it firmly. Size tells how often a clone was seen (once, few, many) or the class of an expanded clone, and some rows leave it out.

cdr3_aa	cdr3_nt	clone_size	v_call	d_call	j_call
CASSLGVRVPDTQYF	TGTGCCAGCAGCCTCGGGGTAAGGGTCCCAGATACGCAGTATTTT	many	TRBV9	-	TRBJ2-3
CASISRTTGGTNYGYTF	TGTGCCAGCATCTCAAGAACCACAGGGGGGACGAACTATGGCTACACCTTC	few	TRBV6-2/TRBV6-3	TRBD1	TRBJ1-2
CASSPGQGAYNSPLHF	TGTGCCAGCAGCCCCGGGCAGGGGGCCTATAATTCACCCCTCCACTTT	once	TRBV9	TRBD1	TRBJ1-6
CASSSNWGYEQYF	TGCGCCAGCAGCTCAAATTGGGGCTACGAGCAGTACTTC	many	TRBV5-1	-	TRBJ2-7
CSAKIPNRGSNQPQHF	TGCAGTGCTAAAATACCCAACAGGGGAAGCAATCAGCCCCAGCATTTT	many	TRBV20-1	TRBD1	TRBJ1-5
CASSQGLFNEKLFF	TGTGCCAGCAGCCAAGGGCTCTTTAATGAAAAACTGTTTTTT	many	TRBV3-1	-	TRBJ1-4
CASSWGSQTTNYGYTF	TGTGCCAGCAGCTGGGGGTCGCAAACAACTAACTATGGCTACACCTTC	many	TRBV7-2	-	TRBJ1-2
CSSSPVSPRTGFGNTIYF	TGCAGTTCTAGTCCCGTGTCTCCGCGGACGGGGTTTGGAAACACCATATATTTT	-	TRBV20-1	-	TRBJ1-3
CASVSAPLYEQYF	TGTGCCAGCGTTTCGGCACCACTCTACGAGCAGTACTTC	medium-sized	TRBV2	-	TRBJ2-7
CASSDFFGTGVTEQYF	TGTGCCAGCAGTGATTTTTTTGGGACAGGGGTCACCGAGCAGTACTTC	many	TRBV6-1	TRBD1	TRBJ2-7
CSAKFPTSGSYEQYF	TGCAGTGCAAAGTTCCCGACTAGCGGATCCTACGAGCAGTACTTC	-	TRBV20-1	TRBD2	TRBJ2-7
CSARDLISSTDTQYF	TGCAGTGCTAGAGATCTGATCTCTAGCACAGATACGCAGTATTTT	many	TRBV20-1	-	TRBJ2-3
CASSQDRIGELFF	TGCGCCAGCAGCCAAGATCGGATAGGGGAGCTGTTTTTT	hyperexpanded	TRBV4-3	-	TRBJ2-2
CAAGSGASTDTQYF	TGTGCCGCTGGGTCGGGCGCGAGCACAGATACGCAGTATTTT	many	TRBV28	-	TRBJ2-3
CASSRTGGLYEQYF	TGTGCCAGCAGCCGGACAGGGGGCTTGTACGAGCAGTACTTC	many	TRBV7-2	TRBD1	TRBJ2-7
CASRQENYVYTF	TGTGCCAGCAGACAGGAGAACTATGTCTACACCTTC	-	TRBV6-1	-	TRBJ1-2
CSARVDSPYEQYF	TGCAGTGCTAGAGTGGATTCGCCCTACGAGCAGTACTTC	many	TRBV20-1	-	TRBJ2-7
CASSWTSGGYNEQFF	TGTGCCAGCAGTTGGACTAGCGGGGGATACAATGAGCAGTTCTTC	few	TRBV11-1	TRBD2	TRBJ2-1
CASIIDQIKVSGYTF	TGTGCCAGTATTATCGACCAAATTAAAGTCTCTGGCTACACCTTC	-	TRBV19	-	TRBJ1-2
CASSFGPNSPLHF	TGTGCCAGCAGTTTCGGCCCAAATTCACCCCTCCACTTT	many	TRBV27	-	TRBJ1-6
CSARQSPMNTEAFF	TGCAGTGCTAGACAGTCCCCTATGAACACTGAAGCTTTCTTT	many	TRBV20-1	-	TRBJ1-1
CASSQDRQGRDGKNTEAFF	TGCGCCAGCAGCCAAGACCGACAAGGCAGGGACGGAAAGAACACTGAAGCTTTCTTT	many	TRBV4-1	-	TRBJ1-1
CATSRDRGTGKETQYF	TGTGCCACCAGCAGAGATAGGGGGACAGGGAAAGAGACCCAGTACTTC	many	TRBV15	TRBD1	TRBJ2-5
CASSGLDRLPYGYTF	TGTGCCAGCAGTGGCCTGGACAGGCTCCCCTATGGCTACACCTTC	many	TRBV6-1	TRBD1	TRBJ1-2
CSASPGPYGYTF	TGCAGTGCCAGCCCGGGCCCCTATGGCTACACCTTC	-	TRBV20-1	-	TRBJ1-2
CASSYGSRFISGEQYF	TGTGCCAGCAGCTATGGCAGCAGGTTCATAAGTGGCGAGCAGTACTTC	many	TRBV28	-	TRBJ2-7
CASSFGLRFGGSYNEQFF	TGTGCCAGCAGTTTTGGACTCCGATTCGGGGGCTCCTACAATGAGCAGTTCTTC	few	TRBV12-3/TRBV12-4	-	TRBJ2-1
CASSSASGDNSPLHF	TGTGCCAGCAGCTCGGCGTCGGGGGATAATTCACCCCTCCACTTT	many	TRBV5-4	-	TRBJ1-6
CASSKRLAGDNEQFF	TGTGCCAGCAGTAAGAGACTAGCGGGAGACAATGAGCAGTTCTTC	few	TRBV27	TRBD2	TRBJ2-1
CASSSQGTGELFF	TGTGCCAGCAGTTCACAGGGGACCGGGGAGCTGTTTTTT	many	TRBV2	TRBD1	TRBJ2-2
CASSPSGGAYNEQFF	TGTGCCAGCAGCCCCAGCGGGGGGGCCTACAATGAGCAGTTCTTC	many	TRBV3-1	TRBD2	TRBJ2-1
CASSYMGTEAFF	TGTGCCAGCAGCTACATGGGCACTGAAGCTTTCTTT	many	TRBV14	-	TRBJ1-1
CSVVLAGYSYEQYF	TGCAGTGTTGTACTAGCGGGATACTCCTACGAGCAGTACTTC	many	TRBV20-1	TRBD2	TRBJ2-7
CASSLVRDITYEQYF	TGTGCCAGCAGCCTCGTACGGGACATCACCTACGAGCAGTACTTC	many	TRBV3-1	-	TRBJ2-7
CSVQGGDEQYF	TGCAGCGTACAGGGGGGCGACGAGCAGTACTTC	many	TRBV29-1	TRBD1	TRBJ2-7
CASSLGAGGTGELFF	TGTGCCAGCAGCTTAGGCGCGGGAGGGACCGGGGAGCTGTTTTTT	medium-sized	TRBV7-2	TRBD2	TRBJ2-2
CASSQAEGLGETQYF	TGTGCCAGCAGCCAAGCCGAGGGGCTGGGGGAGACCCAGTACTTC	many	TRBV4-2	-	TRBJ2-5
CASSPQTETNEKLFF	TGTGCCAGCAGTCCCCAGACAGAAACTAATGAAAAACTGTTTTTT	many	TRBV28	-	TRBJ1-4
CASSQDWSGGYNEQFF	TGCGCCAGCAGCCAAGATTGGAGCGGGGGGTACAATGAGCAGTTCTTC	many	TRBV4-3	TRBD2	TRBJ2-1
CASSSRQGGYNEQFF	TGTGCCAGCAGCTCACGACAGGGAGGCTACAATGAGCAGTTCTTC	-	TRBV7-8	-	TRBJ2-1
CATLKTGSNEQFF	TGTGCCACCCTAAAGACAGGATCCAATGAGCAGTTCTTC	many	TRBV10-3	-	TRBJ2-1
CATQGYNEQFF	TGTGCCACACAGGGCTACAATGAGCAGTTCTTC	many	TRBV24-1	-	TRBJ2-1
CASGLTLGSGLYNEQFF	TGTGCCAGCGGATTAACGTTGGGTAGCGGGCTTTACAATGAGCAGTTCTTC	many	TRBV2	TRBD2	TRBJ2-1
CASSLELARSYEQYF	TGTGCCAGCAGCTTGGAACTAGCGAGATCCTACGAGCAGTACTTC	medium-sized	TRBV5-5	TRBD2	TRBJ2-7
CSAHRLAGVTDTQYF	TGCAGTGCTCACCGGCTAGCGGGAGTTACAGATACGCAGTATTTT	many	TRBV20-1	TRBD2	TRBJ2-3
CASSPGTYGNTIYF	TGTGCCAGCTCGCCGGGGACATACGGAAACACCATATATTTT	-	TRBV18	-	TRBJ1-3
CASSPLASSHEQYF	TGTGCCAGCAGTCCCCTAGCGTCCTCCCACGAGCAGTACTTC	many	TRBV6-1	-	TRBJ2-7
CSVVGASTDTQYF	TGCAGCGTTGTCGGCGCTAGCACAGATACGCAGTATTTT	many	TRBV29-1	-	TRBJ2-3
CASRQNLQGSTEAFF	TGTGCCAGCAGGCAAAACCTACAGGGAAGCACTGAAGCTTTCTTT	many	TRBV12-3/TRBV12-4	-	TRBJ1-1
CASSDRDPGVDTQYF	TGTGCCAGCAGTGACCGGGACCCCGGGGTCGATACGCAGTATTTT	many	TRBV2	-	TRBJ2-3
CASSHGTANTEAFF	TGTGCCAGCAGCCACGGGACAGCGAACACTGAAGCTTTCTTT	medium-sized	TRBV11-2	TRBD1	TRBJ1-1
CATSGTQGAGYNEQFF	TGTGCCACCAGTGGAACACAGGGGGCTGGCTACAATGAGCAGTTCTTC	many	TRBV24-1	TRBD1	TRBJ2-1
CASSQELAGGLNEQFF	TGTGCCAGCAGCCAGGAGCTAGCGGGGGGCTTAAATGAGCAGTTCTTC	many	TRBV14	TRBD2	TRBJ2-1
CASSSAGYVSSSYEQYF	TGTGCCAGCAGCTCCGCCGGATACGTGAGTAGCTCCTACGAGCAGTACTTC	-	TRBV11-2	-	TRBJ2-7
CASSLEGQASGNTIYF	TGTGCCAGCAGCTTAGAGGGACAGGCCTCTGGAAACACCATATATTTT	many	TRBV13	TRBD1	TRBJ1-3
CASSGGDTYNEQFF	TGCGCCAGCAGTGGGGGGGATACCTACAATGAGCAGTTCTTC	many	TRBV10-1	-	TRBJ2-1